This TCR beta chain was recovered during a study of CD8+CD57+ T cells in acquired aplastic anemia. The use of genomic DNA as template underpinned the TCR beta VDJ and CDR3 profiling. Using its own MiXCR run on the reads, TCRdb lists one record per CDR3 protein. The profile shows about 210,000 distinct CDR3 sequences, roughly 55% of them singletons. Of note for this clonotype: A junction end diverges from the germline sequence, so it may reflect a read error.

Sequencing was performed on sorted CD4+, CD8+, or CD8+CD57+ T cells (not recorded which) from PBMCs. The sequence derives from a human donor in good health.

CDR3 amino acids: CASSVDSRNSPIHF. The CDR3 DNA reads as TGTGCCAGCAGCGTCGACAGCCGCAACTCACCCATCCACTTT. The chain links TRBV9 to TRBJ1-6; TRBD1 is a possible D gene (5 bases). The germline CDR1 and CDR2 sequences are SGDLS and YYNGEE. This CDR3 has 14 amino acids.